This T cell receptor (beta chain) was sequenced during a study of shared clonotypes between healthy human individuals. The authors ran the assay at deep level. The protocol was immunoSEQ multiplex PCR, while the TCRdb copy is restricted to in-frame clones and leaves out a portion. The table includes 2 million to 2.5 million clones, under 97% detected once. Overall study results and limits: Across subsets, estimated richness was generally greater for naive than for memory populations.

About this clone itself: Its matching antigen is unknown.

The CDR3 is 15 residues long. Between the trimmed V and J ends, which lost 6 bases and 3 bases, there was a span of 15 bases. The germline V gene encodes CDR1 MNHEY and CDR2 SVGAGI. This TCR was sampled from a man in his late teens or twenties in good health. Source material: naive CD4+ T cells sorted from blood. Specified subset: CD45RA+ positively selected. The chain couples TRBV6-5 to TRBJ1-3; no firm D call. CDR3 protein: CASSRFGLGGNTIYF. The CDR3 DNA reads TGTGCCAGCAGCCGCTTCGGTTTGGGTGGAAACACCATATATTTT.